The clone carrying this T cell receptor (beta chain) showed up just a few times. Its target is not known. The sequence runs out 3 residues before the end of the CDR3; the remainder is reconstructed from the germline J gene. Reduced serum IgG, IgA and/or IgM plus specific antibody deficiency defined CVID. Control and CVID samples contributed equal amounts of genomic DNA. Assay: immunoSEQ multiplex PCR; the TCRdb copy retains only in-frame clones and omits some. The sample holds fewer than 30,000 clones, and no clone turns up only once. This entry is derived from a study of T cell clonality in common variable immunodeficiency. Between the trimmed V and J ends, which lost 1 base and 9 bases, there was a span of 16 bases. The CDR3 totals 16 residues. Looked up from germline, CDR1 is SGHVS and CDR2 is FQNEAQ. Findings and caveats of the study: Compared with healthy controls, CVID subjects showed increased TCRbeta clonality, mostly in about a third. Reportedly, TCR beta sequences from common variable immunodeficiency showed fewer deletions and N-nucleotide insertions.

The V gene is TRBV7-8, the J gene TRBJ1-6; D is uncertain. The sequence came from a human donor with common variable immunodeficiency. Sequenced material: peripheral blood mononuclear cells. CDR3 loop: CASSLVRDKSSSPLHF. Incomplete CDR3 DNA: TGTGCCAGCAGCTTAGTCCGCGATAAGTCTAGTTCACCC.